The present entry profiles one T cell receptor (beta chain) with its context. Its antigen remains unknown. This entry is derived from a study of shared clonotypes between healthy human individuals. Findings and caveats of the study: Donor scarcity curtailed the genetic and exposure-history diversity represented herein.

TCRdb's table, derived via immunoSEQ multiplex PCR, lists solely in-frame clones and lacks some. The repertoire consists of under 350,000 clones, with roughly 84% occurring once and the leading ten covering under 20%. Germline assignment: CDR1 SGHRS and CDR2 YFSETQ. V lost 3 bases to trimming and J lost 1 base; unmatched junction nucleotides: 3. This CDR3 contains 14 residues. The sample comprised memory CD8+ T cells sorted from blood. The sample's subset: CD45RO+ cells pooled with CCR7-negative TemRA cells. This receptor was obtained from a man younger than 35 in good health. The chain recombines TRBV5-1 with TRBJ1-1, with 7 bases matching TRBD1. Here the CDR3 DNA reads TGCGCCAGCAGCTCCCGACAGGGGAACACTGAAGCTTTCTTT. Protein product: CASSSRQGNTEAFF.